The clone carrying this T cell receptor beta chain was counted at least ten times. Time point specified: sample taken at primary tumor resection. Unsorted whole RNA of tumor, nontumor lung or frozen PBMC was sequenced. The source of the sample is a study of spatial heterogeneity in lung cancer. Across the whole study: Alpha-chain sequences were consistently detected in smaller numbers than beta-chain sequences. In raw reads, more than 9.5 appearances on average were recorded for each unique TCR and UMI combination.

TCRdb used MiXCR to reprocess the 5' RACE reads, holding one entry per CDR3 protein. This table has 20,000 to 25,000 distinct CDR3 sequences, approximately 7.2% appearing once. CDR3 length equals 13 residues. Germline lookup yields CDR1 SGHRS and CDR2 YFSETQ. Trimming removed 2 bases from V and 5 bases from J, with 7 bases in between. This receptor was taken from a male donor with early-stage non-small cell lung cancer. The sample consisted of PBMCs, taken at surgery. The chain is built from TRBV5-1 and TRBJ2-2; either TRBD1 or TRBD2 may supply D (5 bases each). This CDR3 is CASSLWGTGELFF. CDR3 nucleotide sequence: TGCGCCAGCAGCTTATGGGGGACCGGGGAGCTGTTTTTT.